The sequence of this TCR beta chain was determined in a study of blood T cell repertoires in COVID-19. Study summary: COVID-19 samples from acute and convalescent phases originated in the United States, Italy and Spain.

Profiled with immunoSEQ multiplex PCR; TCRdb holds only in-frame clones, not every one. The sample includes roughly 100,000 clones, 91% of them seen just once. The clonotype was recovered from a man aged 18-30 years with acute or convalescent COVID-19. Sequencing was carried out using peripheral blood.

For the CDR3, the DNA is TGTGCCAGCAGCCAAGATCCCTCCCGGGTGGAGCAGTACTTC. Protein product: CASSQDPSRVEQYF. The chain combines TRBV3-1 (or the pseudogene TRBV3-2) with TRBJ2-7; no clear D gene. The germline CDR1 and CDR2 sequences are LGHDT and YNNKEL (reference sequence). V gave up 0 bases and J gave up 7 bases, with 13 bases separating them. This CDR3 has 14 amino acids.